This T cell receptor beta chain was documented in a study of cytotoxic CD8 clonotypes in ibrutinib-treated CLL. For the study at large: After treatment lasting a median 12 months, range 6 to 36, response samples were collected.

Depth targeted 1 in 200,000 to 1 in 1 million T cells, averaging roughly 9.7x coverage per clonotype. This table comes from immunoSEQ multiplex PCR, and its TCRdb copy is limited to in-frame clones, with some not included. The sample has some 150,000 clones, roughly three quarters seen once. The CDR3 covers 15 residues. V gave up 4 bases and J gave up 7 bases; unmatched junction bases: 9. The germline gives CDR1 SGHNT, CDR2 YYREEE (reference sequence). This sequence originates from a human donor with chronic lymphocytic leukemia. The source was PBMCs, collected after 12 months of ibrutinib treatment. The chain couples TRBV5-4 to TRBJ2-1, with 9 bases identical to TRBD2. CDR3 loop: CASSLGAGGDNEQFF. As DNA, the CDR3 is TGTGCCAGCAGCCTAGGGGCGGGAGGGGATAATGAGCAGTTCTTC.